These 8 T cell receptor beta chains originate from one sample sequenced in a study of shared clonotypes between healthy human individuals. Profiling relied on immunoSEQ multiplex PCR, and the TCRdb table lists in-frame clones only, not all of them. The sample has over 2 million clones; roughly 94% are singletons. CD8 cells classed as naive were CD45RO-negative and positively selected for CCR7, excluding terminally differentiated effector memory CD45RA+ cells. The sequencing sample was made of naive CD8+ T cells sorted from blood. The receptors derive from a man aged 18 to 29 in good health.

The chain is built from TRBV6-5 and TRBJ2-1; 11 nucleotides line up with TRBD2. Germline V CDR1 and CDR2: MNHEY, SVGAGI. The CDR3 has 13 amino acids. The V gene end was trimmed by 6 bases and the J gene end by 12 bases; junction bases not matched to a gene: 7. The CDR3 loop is CASRPISGGGQFF. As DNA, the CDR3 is TGTGCCAGCAGGCCCATTAGCGGGGGGGGGCAGTTCTTC.

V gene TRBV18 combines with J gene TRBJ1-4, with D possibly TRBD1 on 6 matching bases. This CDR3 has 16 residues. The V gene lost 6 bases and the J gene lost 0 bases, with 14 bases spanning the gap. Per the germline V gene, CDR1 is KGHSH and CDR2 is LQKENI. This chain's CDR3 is CASSEGVPTTNEKLFF. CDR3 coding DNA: TGTGCCAGCTCCGAGGGGGTTCCGACAACTAATGAAAAACTGTTTTTT.

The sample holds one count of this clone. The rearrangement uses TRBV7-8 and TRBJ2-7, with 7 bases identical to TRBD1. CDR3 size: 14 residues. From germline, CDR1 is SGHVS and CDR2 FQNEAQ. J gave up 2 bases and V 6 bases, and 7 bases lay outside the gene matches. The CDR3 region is CASRPGTAAYEQYF. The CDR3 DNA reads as TGTGCCAGCAGGCCCGGGACAGCGGCCTACGAGCAGTACTTC.

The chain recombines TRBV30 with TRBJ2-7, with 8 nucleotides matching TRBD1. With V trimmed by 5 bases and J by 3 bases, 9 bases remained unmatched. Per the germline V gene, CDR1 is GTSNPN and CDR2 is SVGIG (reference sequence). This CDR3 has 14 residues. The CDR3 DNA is TGTGCCTGGGTCGGGACAGGTCCTATCTACGAGCAGTACTTC. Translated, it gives CAWVGTGPIYEQYF.

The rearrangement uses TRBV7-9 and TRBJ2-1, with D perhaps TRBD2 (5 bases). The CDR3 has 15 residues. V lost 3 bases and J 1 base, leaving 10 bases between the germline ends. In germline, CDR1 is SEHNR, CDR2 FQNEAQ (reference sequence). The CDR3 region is CASSFSENSYNEQFF. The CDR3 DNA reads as TGTGCCAGCAGCTTTAGCGAGAATTCCTACAATGAGCAGTTCTTC.

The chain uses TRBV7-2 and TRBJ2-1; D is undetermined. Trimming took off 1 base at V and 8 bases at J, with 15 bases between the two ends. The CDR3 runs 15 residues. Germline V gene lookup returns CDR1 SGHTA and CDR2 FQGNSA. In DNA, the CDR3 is TGTGCCAGCAGCTTAGGACTTAATTCCTTCCATGAGCAGTTCTTC. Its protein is CASSLGLNSFHEQFF.

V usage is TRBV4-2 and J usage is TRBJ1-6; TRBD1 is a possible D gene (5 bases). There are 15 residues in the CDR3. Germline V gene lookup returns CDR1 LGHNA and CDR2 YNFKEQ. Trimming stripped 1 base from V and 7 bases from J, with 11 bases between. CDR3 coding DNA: TGTGCCAGCAGCCAAGTAGAAGGGGACAATTCACCCCTCCACTTT. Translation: CASSQVEGDNSPLHF.

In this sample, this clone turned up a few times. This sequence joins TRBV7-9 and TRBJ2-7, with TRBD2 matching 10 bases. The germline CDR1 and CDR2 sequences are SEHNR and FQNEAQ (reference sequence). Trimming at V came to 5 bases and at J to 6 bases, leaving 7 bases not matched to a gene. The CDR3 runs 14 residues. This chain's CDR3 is CASSAASGGAEQYF. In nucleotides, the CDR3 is TGTGCCAGCAGCGCCGCTAGCGGGGGCGCCGAGCAGTACTTC.